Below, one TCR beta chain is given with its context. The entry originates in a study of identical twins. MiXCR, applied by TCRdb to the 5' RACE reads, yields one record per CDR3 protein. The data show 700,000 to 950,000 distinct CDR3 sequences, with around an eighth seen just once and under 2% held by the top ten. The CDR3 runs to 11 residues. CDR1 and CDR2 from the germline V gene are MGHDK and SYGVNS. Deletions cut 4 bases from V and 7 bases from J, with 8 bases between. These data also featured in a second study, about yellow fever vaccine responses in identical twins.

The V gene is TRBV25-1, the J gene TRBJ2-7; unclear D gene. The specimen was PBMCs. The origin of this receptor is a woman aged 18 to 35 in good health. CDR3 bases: TGTGCCAGCAGTGCCTTTGAGGAGCAGTACTTC. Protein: CASSAFEEQYF.